The entry below gives a single T cell receptor (beta chain) sequence along with its context. The target antigen is unknown. Naive cells were sorted as CD45RO-, CCR7+, CD27+ and CD95-. This sample is drawn from a study of CXCR3-negative and CXCR3-positive naive CD8 T cells. The CDR3 runs to 16 residues. Per germline, CDR1 MGHRA and CDR2 YSYEKL. The study, taken as a whole, reports: Comparably high diversity marked both naive subsets, whereas memory CD8+ cells had much lower diversity. The study found CXCR3 expression partially decreased after cryopreservation and ran most assays on fresh PBMCs. Comparison of naive cells showed more hydrophobic TRB CDR3s in CXCR3-positive than in CXCR3-negative naive cells.

The libraries of TRB cDNA were constructed through 5' RACE using UMI labels. TCRdb re-called the 5' RACE reads; every CDR3 protein appears as one record, without DNA. The sample has over 100,000 distinct CDR3 sequences. V and J are TRBV4-1 and TRBJ2-5; TCRdb's D gene call, TRBD2, goes unchecked for lack of DNA. The receptor was derived from a human donor in good health. Some clones in this sample may be carry-over from other donors' samples. Sequenced sample: naive CXCR3- CD8+ T cells from blood. Subset described: CD45RO-CCR7+CD27+CD95- naive CD8+ T cells lacking CXCR3 (TNR3-). CDR3 in amino acids: CASSHLLRTAQETQYF.